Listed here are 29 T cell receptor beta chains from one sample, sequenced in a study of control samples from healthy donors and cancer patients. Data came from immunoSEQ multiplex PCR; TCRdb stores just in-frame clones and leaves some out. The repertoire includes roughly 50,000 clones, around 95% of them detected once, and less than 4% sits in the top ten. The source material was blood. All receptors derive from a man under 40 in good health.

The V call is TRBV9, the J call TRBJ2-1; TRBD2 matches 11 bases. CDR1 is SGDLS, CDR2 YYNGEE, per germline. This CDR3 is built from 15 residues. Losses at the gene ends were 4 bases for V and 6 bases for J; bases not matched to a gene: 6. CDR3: CASSSPSGGPNEQFF. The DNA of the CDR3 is TGTGCCAGCAGCTCCCCTAGCGGGGGGCCCAATGAGCAGTTCTTC. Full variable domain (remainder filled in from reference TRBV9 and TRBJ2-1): DSGVTQTPKHLITATGQRVTLRCSPRSGDLSVYWYQQSLDQGLQFLIQYYNGEERAKGNILERFSAQQFPDLHSELNLSSLELGDSALYFCASSSPSGGPNEQFFGPGTRLTVL.

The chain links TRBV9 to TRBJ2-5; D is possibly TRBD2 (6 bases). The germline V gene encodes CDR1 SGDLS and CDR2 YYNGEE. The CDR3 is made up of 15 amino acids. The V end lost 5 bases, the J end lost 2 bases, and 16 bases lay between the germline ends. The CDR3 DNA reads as TGTGCCAGCAGTCCCGAGGCGGGGCTACAAGAGACCCAGTACTTC. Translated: CASSPEAGLQETQYF.

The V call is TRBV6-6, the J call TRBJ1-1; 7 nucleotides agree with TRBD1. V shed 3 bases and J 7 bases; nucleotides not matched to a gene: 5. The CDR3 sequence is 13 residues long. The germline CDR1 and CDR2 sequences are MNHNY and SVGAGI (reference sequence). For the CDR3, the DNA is TGTGCCAGCAGTTATCCAGGGGGACTTGAAGCTTTCTTT. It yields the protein CASSYPGGLEAFF.

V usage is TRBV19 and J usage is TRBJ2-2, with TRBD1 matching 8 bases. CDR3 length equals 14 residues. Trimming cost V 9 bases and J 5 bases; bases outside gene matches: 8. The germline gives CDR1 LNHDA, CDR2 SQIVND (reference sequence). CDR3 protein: CASAGTGFTGELFF. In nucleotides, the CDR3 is TGTGCCAGCGCCGGGACAGGCTTTACCGGGGAGCTGTTTTTT. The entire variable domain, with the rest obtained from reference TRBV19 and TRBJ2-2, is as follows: DGGITQSPKYLFRKEGQNVTLSCEQNLNHDAMYWYRQDPGQGLRLIYYSQIVNDFQKGDIAEGYSVSREKKESFPLTVTSAQKNPTAFYLCASAGTGFTGELFFGEGSRLTVL.

CDR3: CASSQDWTSGSDEQFF. CDR3 DNA: TGTGCCAGCAGCCAAGATTGGACTAGCGGGAGCGATGAGCAGTTCTTC. This chain uses TRBV4-2 with TRBJ2-1; TRBD2 agrees at 13 bases. The CDR3 spans 16 residues. Unmatched junction bases numbered 4, after V lost 0 bases and J lost 8 bases. Germline values: CDR1 LGHNA, CDR2 YNFKEQ.

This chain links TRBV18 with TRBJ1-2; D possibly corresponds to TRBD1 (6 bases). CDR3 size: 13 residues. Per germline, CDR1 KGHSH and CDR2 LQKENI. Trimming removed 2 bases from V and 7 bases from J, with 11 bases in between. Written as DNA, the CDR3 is TGTGCCAGCTCACCATCCCAGGGGCGTGGCTACACCTTC. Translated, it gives CASSPSQGRGYTF.

For the CDR3, the DNA is TGTGCCATCAGTGTAAAGGAACTACCCCTAGCGGGAGAGCCAGATACGCAGTATTTT. Translated, it gives CAISVKELPLAGEPDTQYF. The V and J genes are TRBV10-3 and TRBJ2-3, with 10 bases matching TRBD2. In germline, CDR1 is ENHRY, CDR2 SYGVKD. This CDR3 contains 19 residues. J was trimmed by 4 bases and V by 4 bases; bases with no gene match: 17.

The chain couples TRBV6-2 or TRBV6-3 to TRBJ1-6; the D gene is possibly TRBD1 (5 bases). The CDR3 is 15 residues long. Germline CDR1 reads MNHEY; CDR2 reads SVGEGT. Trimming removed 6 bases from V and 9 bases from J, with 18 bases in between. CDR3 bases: TGTGCCAGCAGCGAACCCGGGACTCGCTTTTCACCCCTCCACTTT. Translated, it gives CASSEPGTRFSPLHF.

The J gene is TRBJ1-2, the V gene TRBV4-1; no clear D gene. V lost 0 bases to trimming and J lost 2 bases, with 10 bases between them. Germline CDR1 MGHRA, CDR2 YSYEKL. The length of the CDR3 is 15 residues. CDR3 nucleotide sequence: TGCGCCAGCAGCCAAGATGAGGGATCGAACTATGGCTACACCTTC. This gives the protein CASSQDEGSNYGYTF.

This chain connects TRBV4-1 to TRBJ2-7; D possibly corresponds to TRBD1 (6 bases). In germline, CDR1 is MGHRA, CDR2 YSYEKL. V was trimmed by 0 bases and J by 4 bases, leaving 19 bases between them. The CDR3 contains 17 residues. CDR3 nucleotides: TGCGCCAGCAGCCAAGATTCGATACAGGGAAAGTTGTACGAGCAGTACTTC. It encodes CASSQDSIQGKLYEQYF.

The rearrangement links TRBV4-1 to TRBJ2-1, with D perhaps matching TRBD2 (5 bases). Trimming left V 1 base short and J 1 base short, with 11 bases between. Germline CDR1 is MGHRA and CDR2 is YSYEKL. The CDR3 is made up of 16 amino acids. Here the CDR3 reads CASSQVIRGSYNEQFF. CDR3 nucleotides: TGCGCCAGCAGCCAAGTTATCCGAGGGTCCTACAATGAGCAGTTCTTC.

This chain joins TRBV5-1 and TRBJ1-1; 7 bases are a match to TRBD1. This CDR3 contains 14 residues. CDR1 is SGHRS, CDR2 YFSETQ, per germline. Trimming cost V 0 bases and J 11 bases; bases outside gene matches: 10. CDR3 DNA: TGCGCCAGCAGCTTGGGACAGGGAGCTGCGAGGGCTTTCTTT. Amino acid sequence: CASSLGQGAARAFF.

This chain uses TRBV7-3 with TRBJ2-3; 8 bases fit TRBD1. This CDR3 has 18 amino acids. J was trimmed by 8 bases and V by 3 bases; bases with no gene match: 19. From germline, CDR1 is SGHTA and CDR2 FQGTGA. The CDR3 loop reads CASSFGGAQGASRGTQYF. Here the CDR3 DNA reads TGTGCCAGCAGCTTCGGTGGAGCTCAGGGGGCGAGTCGAGGTACGCAGTATTTT.

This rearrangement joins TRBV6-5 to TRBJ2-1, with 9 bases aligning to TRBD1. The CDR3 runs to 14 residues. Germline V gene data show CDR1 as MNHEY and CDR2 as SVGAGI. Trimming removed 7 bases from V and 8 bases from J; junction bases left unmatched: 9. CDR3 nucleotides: TGTGCCAGCACCCAGGACAGGGGAGGCGATGAGCAGTTCTTC. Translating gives CASTQDRGGDEQFF.

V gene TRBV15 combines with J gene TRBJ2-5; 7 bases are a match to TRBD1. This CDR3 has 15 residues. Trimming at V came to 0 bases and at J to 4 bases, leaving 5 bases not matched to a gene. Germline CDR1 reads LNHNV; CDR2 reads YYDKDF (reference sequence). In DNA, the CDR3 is TGTGCCACCAGCAGAGATCTTACAGGGGTAGAGACCCAGTACTTC. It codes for CATSRDLTGVETQYF.

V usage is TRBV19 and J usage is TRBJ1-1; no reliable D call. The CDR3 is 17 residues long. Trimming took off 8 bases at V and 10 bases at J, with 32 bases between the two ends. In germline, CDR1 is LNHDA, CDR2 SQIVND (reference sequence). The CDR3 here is CASVPRVALGERMGAFF. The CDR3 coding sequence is TGTGCCAGTGTTCCCCGGGTTGCCCTCGGGGAGAGAATGGGAGCTTTCTTT.

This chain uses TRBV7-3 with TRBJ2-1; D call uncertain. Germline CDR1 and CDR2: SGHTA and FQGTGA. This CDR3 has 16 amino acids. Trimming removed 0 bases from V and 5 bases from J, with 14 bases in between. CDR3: CASSLTVGRGDNEQFF. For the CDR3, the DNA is TGTGCCAGCAGCTTAACGGTAGGGCGTGGGGACAATGAGCAGTTCTTC.

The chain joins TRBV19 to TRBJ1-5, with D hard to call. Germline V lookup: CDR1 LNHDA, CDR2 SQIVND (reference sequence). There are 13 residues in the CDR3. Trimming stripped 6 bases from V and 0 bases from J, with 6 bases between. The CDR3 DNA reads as TGTGCCAGTAGGGCTTATAGCAATCAGCCCCAGCATTTT. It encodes CASRAYSNQPQHF.

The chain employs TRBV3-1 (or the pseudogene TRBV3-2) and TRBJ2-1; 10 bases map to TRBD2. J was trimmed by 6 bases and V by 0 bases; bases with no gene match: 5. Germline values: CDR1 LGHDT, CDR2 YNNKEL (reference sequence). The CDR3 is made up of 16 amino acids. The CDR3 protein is CASSQDISGRFNEQFF. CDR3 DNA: TGTGCCAGCAGCCAAGATATTAGCGGGAGGTTCAATGAGCAGTTCTTC.

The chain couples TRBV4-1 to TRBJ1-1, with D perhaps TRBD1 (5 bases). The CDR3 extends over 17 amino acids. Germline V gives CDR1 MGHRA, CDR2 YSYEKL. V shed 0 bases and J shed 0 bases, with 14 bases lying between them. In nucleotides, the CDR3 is TGCGCCAGCAGCCAAGATCCAGGGCAGACTATGAACACTGAAGCTTTCTTT. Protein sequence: CASSQDPGQTMNTEAFF.

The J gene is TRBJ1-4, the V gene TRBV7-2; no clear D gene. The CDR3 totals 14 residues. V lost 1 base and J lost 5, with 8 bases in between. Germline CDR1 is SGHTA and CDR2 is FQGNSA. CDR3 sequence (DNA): TGTGCCAGCAGCTTAGTTTCCGGGAATGAAAAACTGTTTTTT. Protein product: CASSLVSGNEKLFF.

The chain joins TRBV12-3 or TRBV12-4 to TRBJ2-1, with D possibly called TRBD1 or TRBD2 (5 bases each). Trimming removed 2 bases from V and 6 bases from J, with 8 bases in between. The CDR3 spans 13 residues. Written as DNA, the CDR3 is TGTGCCAGCAGTTTACTAGGGACCAATGAGCAGTTCTTC. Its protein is CASSLLGTNEQFF.

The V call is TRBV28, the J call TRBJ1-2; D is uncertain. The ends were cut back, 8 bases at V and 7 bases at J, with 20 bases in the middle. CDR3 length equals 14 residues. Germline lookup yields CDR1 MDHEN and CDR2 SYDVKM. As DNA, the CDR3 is TGTGCCAGCTCCCTCGGGCGCCTAGTGGGTGGCTACACCTTC. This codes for CASSLGRLVGGYTF.

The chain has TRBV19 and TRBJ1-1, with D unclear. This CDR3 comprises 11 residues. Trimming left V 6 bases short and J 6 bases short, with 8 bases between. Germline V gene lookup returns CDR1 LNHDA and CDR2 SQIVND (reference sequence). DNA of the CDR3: TGTGCCAGTAGAAGGACGGCTGAAGCTTTCTTT. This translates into CASRRTAEAFF.

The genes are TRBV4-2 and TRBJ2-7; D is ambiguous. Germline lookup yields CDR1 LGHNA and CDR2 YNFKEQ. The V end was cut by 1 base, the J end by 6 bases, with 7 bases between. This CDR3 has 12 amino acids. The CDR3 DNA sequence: TGTGCCAGCAGCCAAGTGAGCAGCGAGCAGTACTTC. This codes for CASSQVSSEQYF.

CDR3: CASSLKSPSGAYEQYF. CDR3 nucleotide sequence: TGTGCCAGCAGCCTCAAATCCCCTTCAGGTGCCTACGAGCAGTACTTC. The chain links TRBV11-2 to TRBJ2-7; D is ambiguous. The CDR3 length is 16 residues. Germline CDR1 and CDR2: SGHAT and FQNNGV. Trimming left V 5 bases short and J 2 bases short, with 19 bases between. The whole variable domain, remainder taken from reference TRBV11-2 and TRBJ2-7, is EAGVAQSPRYKIIEKRQSVAFWCNPISGHATLYWYQQILGQGPKLLIQFQNNGVVDDSQLPKDRFSAERLKGVDSTLKIQPAKLEDSAVYLCASSLKSPSGAYEQYFGPGTRLTVT.

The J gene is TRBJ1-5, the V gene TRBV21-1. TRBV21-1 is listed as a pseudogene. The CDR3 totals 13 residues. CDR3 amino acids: CARGGPRGQPQHF. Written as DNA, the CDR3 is TGTGCCAGGGGGGGCCCTCGGGGTCAGCCCCAGCATTTT.

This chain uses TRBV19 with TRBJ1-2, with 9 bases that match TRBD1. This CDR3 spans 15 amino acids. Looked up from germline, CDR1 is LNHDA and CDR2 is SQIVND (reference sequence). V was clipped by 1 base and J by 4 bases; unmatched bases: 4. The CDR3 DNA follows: TGTGCCAGTAGTATAGCCACGGACAGGGGCTATGGCTACACCTTC. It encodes CASSIATDRGYGYTF.

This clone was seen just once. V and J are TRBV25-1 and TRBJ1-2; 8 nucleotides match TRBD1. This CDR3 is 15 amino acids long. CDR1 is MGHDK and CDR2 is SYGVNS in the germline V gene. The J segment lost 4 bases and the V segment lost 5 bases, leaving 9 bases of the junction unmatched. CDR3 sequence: CASSLTGGAVYGYTF. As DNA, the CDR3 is TGTGCCAGCAGTCTCACAGGGGGTGCGGTCTATGGCTACACCTTC.